A selection of T cell receptor beta chains follows, all from one sample in a study of shared clonotypes between healthy human individuals. Clones were read by immunoSEQ multiplex PCR, and TCRdb kept only the in-frame ones, dropping some. The sample includes 2 million to 2.5 million clones, approximately 96% of them seen just once. Sequenced sample: naive CD4+ T cells sorted from blood. These receptors originate from a man aged 18-30 years in good health. Each CDR3 is given with its conserved first and last residue. Fields, in order: D gene, V gene, J gene, CDR3 protein, CDR3 DNA. A D gene is named only where the DNA matches it firmly.

D: TRBD1
V: TRBV6-5
J: TRBJ1-1
CDR3: CASRSAGGWNTEAFF
DNA: TGTGCCAGCAGGTCGGCAGGGGGCTGGAACACTGAAGCTTTCTTT

D: NA
V: TRBV18
J: TRBJ1-6
CDR3: CASSPPGISPLHF
DNA: TGTGCCAGCTCACCGCCGGGGATTTCACCCCTCCACTTT

D: TRBD2
V: TRBV5-1
J: TRBJ2-5
CDR3: CASTLAGGQETQYF
DNA: TGCGCCAGCACCCTAGCGGGAGGGCAAGAGACCCAGTACTTC

D: NA
V: TRBV11-2
J: TRBJ1-1
CDR3: CASRLDQGITEAFF
DNA: TGTGCCAGCAGGCTAGACCAGGGAATCACTGAAGCTTTCTTT

D: NA
V: TRBV19
J: TRBJ1-5
CDR3: CASKLVGGNQPQHF
DNA: TGTGCCAGTAAATTGGTAGGGGGAAATCAGCCCCAGCATTTT

D: NA
V: TRBV30
J: TRBJ1-4
CDR3: CAWTPGLSNEKLFF
DNA: TGTGCCTGGACCCCGGGACTGAGTAATGAAAAACTGTTTTTT

D: NA
V: TRBV10-3
J: TRBJ2-2
CDR3: CAISVGINTGELFF
DNA: TGTGCCATCAGTGTAGGGATCAACACCGGGGAGCTGTTTTTT

D: NA
V: TRBV7-2
J: TRBJ1-1
CDR3: CASSPRPVEAFF
DNA: TGTGCCAGCAGCCCGAGACCAGTCGAAGCTTTCTTT

D: NA
V: TRBV11-2
J: TRBJ1-4
CDR3: CASRHPFGRRGNEKLFF
DNA: TGTGCCAGCAGACATCCTTTTGGGAGACGGGGGAATGAAAAACTGTTTTTT

D: TRBD1
V: TRBV7-2
J: TRBJ2-5
CDR3: CASSLVGDRQETQYF
DNA: TGTGCCAGCAGCTTAGTAGGGGACAGGCAAGAGACCCAGTACTTC

D: TRBD2
V: TRBV7-2
J: TRBJ2-1
CDR3: CASSSPTSGAYNEQFF
DNA: TGTGCCAGCAGCTCCCCGACTAGCGGGGCGTACAATGAGCAGTTCTTC

D: TRBD1
V: TRBV28
J: TRBJ2-1
CDR3: CASSLRQGNNEQFF
DNA: TGTGCCAGCAGTTTGAGACAGGGTAACAATGAGCAGTTCTTC

D: NA
V: TRBV6-1
J: TRBJ2-3
CDR3: CASSEDSSTDTQYF
DNA: TGTGCCAGCAGTGAAGATAGCAGTACAGATACGCAGTATTTT

D: NA
V: TRBV11-2
J: TRBJ2-7
CDR3: CASSYPGPYEQYF
DNA: TGTGCCAGCAGCTATCCAGGGCCCTACGAGCAGTACTTC

D: NA
V: TRBV5-4
J: TRBJ1-6
CDR3: CASSLTTDSPLHF
DNA: TGTGCCAGCAGCTTGACGACGGATTCACCCCTCCACTTT

D: NA
V: TRBV7-9
J: TRBJ1-6
CDR3: CAGEGRDNSPLHF
DNA: TGTGCCGGAGAAGGACGGGATAATTCACCCCTCCACTTT

D: NA
V: TRBV7-8
J: TRBJ2-7
CDR3: CASSPLLVSNEQYF
DNA: TGTGCCAGCAGCCCACTTCTGGTTTCTAACGAGCAGTACTTC

D: TRBD1
V: TRBV11-3
J: TRBJ2-1
CDR3: CASSVTGTGSYNEQFF
DNA: TGTGCCAGCAGCGTTACCGGGACAGGGTCCTACAATGAGCAGTTCTTC

D: TRBD2
V: TRBV4-3
J: TRBJ2-2
CDR3: CASSQRGTSGRANTGELFF
DNA: TGCGCCAGCAGCCAAAGGGGGACTAGCGGGAGGGCGAACACCGGGGAGCTGTTTTTT

D: NA
V: TRBV28
J: TRBJ2-4
CDR3: CASSFETPKNIQYF
DNA: TGTGCCAGCAGTTTTGAGACGCCCAAAAACATTCAGTACTTC

D: NA
V: TRBV4-1
J: TRBJ2-3
CDR3: CASGGPGADTQYF
DNA: TGCGCCAGCGGGGGACCAGGAGCAGATACGCAGTATTTT